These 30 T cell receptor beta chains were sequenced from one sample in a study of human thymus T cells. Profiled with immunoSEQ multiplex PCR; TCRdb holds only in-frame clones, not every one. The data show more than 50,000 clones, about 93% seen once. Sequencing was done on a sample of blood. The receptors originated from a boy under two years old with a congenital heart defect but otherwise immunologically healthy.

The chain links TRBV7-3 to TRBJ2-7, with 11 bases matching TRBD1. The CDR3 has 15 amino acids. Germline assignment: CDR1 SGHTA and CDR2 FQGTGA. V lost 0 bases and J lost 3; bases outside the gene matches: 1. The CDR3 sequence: CASSLTGTGGYEQYF. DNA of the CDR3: TGTGCCAGCAGCTTAACCGGGACAGGGGGCTACGAGCAGTACTTC.

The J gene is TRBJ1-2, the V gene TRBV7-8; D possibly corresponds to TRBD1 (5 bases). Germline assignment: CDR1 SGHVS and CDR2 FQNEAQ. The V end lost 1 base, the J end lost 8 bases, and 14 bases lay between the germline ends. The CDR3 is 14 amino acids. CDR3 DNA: TGTGCCAGCAGCTTAGAAAACAGGAGGGGCGGCTACACCTTC. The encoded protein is CASSLENRRGGYTF.

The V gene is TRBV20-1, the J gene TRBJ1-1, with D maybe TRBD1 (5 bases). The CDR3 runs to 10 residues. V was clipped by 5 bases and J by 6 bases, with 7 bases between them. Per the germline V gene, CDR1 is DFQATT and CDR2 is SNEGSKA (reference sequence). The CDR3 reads CSAAGPEAFF. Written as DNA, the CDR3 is TGCAGTGCTGCGGGGCCTGAAGCTTTCTTT.

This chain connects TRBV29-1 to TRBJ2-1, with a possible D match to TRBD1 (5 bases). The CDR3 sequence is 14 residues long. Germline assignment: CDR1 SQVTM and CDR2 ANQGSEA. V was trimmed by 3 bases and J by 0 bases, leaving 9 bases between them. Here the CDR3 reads CSVDWQGSYNEQFF. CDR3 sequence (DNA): TGCAGCGTTGATTGGCAGGGCTCCTACAATGAGCAGTTCTTC.

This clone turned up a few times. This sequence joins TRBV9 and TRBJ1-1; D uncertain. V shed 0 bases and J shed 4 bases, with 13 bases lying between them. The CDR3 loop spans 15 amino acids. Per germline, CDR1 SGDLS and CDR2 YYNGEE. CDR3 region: CASSVEPRLSTEAFF. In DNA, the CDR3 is TGTGCCAGCAGCGTAGAACCCAGATTGTCCACTGAAGCTTTCTTT.

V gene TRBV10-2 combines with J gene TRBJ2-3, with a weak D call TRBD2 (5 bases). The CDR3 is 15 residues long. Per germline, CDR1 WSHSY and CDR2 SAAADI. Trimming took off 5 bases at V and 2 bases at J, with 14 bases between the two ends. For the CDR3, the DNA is TGCGCCAGCAGTTCGGTCCTAGCCGACACAGATACGCAGTATTTT. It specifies CASSSVLADTDTQYF.

The CDR3 DNA reads TGTGCCAGCTCACCTCCGGATTCTCGTGAAAAACTGTTTTTT. Encoded protein: CASSPPDSREKLFF. The chain is built from TRBV18 and TRBJ1-4; unclear D gene. The CDR3 spans 14 residues. Trimming cost V 3 bases and J 7 bases, with 12 bases left between them. The germline V gene encodes CDR1 KGHSH and CDR2 LQKENI. The variable domain in full, with the rest retrieved from reference TRBV18 and TRBJ1-4, is NAGVMQNPRHLVRRRGQEARLRCSPMKGHSHVYWYRQLPEEGLKFMVYLQKENIIDESGMPKERFSAEFPKEGPSILRIQQVVRGDSAAYFCASSPPDSREKLFFGSGTQLSVL.

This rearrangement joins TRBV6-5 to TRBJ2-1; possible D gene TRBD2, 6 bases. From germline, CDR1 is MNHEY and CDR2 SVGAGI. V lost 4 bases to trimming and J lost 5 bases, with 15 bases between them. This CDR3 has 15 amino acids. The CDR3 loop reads CASSSPPTSNNEQFF. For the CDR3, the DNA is TGTGCCAGCAGTTCCCCCCCGACTAGTAACAATGAGCAGTTCTTC.

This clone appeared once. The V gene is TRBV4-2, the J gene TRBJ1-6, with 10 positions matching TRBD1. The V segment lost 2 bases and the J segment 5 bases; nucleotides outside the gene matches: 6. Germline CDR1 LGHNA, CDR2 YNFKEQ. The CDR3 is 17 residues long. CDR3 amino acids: CASSQTGTGVNNSPLHF. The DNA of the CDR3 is TGTGCCAGCAGCCAAACCGGGACAGGGGTTAATAATTCACCCCTCCACTTT.

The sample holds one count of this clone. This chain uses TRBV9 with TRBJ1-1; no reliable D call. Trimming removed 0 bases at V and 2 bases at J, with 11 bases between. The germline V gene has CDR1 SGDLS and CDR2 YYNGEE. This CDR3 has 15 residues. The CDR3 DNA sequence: TGTGCCAGCAGCGTAGGGGCAGGAATTAACACTGAAGCTTTCTTT. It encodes CASSVGAGINTEAFF.

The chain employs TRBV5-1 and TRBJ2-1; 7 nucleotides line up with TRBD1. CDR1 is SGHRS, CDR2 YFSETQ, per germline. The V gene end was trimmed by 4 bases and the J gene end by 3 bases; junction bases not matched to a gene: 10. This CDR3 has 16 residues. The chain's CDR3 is CASSLGYGQVYNEQFF. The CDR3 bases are TGCGCCAGCAGCCTGGGGTACGGACAGGTCTACAATGAGCAGTTCTTC.

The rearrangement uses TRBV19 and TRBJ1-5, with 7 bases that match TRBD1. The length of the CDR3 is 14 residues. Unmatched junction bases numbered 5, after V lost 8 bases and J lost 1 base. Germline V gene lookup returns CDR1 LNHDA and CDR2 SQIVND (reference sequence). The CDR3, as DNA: TGTGCCAGTGACAGGGATTGGAGCAATCAGCCCCAGCATTTT. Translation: CASDRDWSNQPQHF. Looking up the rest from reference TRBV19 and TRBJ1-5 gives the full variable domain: DGGITQSPKYLFRKEGQNVTLSCEQNLNHDAMYWYRQDPGQGLRLIYYSQIVNDFQKGDIAEGYSVSREKKESFPLTVTSAQKNPTAFYLCASDRDWSNQPQHFGDGTRLSIL.

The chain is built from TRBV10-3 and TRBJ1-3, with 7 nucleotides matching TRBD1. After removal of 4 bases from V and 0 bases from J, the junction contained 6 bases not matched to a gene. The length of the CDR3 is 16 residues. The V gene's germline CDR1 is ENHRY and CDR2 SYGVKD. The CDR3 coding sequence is TGTGCCATCAGTGCGCCGGACAGGAGCTCTGGAAACACCATATATTTT. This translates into CAISAPDRSSGNTIYF.

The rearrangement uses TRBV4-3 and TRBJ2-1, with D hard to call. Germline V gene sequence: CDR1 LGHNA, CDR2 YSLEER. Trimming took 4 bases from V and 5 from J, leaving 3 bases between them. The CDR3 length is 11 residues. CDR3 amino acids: CASSLHNEQFF. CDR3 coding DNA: TGCGCCAGCAGCCTCCACAATGAGCAGTTCTTC.

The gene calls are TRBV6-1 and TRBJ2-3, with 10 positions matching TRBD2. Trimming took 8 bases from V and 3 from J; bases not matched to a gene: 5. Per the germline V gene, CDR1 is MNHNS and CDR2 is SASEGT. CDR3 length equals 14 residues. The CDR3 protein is CASGFSGRTDTQYF. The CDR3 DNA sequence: TGTGCCAGCGGTTTTAGCGGGAGGACAGATACGCAGTATTTT.

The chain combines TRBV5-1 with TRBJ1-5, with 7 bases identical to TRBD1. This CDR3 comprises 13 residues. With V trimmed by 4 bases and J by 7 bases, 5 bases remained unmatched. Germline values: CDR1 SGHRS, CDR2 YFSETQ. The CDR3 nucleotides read TGCGCCAGCAGCGACAGGGTAGGGCAGCCCCAGCATTTT. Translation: CASSDRVGQPQHF.

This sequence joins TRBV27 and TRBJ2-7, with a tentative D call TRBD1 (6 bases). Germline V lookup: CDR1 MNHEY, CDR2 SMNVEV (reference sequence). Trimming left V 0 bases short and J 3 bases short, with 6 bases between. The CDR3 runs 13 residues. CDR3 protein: CASSLSGHYEQYF. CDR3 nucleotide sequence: TGTGCCAGCAGTTTATCGGGACACTACGAGCAGTACTTC.

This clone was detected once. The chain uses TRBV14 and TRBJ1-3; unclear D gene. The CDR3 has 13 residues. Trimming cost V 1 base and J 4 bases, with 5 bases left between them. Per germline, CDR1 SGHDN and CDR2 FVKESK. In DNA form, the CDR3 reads TGTGCCAGCAGCCAAGTCACCGGAAACACCATATATTTT. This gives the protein CASSQVTGNTIYF.

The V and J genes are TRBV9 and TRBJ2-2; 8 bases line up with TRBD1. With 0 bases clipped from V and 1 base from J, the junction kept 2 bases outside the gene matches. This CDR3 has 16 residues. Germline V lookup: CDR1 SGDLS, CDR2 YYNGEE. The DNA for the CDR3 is TGTGCCAGCAGCGTAGGTGGGACAGGGAACACCGGGGAGCTGTTTTTT. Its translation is CASSVGGTGNTGELFF.

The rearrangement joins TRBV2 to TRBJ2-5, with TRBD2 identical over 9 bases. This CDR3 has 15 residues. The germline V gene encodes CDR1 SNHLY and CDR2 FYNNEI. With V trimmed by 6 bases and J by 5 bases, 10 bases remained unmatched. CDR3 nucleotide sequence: TGTGCCAGCAGCAAGGGGCTAGCGGGGAGGGAGACCCAGTACTTC. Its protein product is CASSKGLAGRETQYF.

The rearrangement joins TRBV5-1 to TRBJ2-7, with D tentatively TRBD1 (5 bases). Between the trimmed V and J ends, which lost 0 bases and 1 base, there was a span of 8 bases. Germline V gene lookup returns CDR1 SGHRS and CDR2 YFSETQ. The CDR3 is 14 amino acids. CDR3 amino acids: CASSLGDRSYEQYF. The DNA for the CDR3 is TGCGCCAGCAGCTTGGGTGACAGATCCTACGAGCAGTACTTC.

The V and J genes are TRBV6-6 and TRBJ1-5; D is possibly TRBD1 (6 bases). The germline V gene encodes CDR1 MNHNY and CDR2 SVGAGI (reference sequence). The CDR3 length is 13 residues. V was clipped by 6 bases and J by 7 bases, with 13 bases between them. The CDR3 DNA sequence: TGTGCCAGCAGCACAGGGTTAAGGCAGCCCCAGCATTTT. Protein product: CASSTGLRQPQHF.

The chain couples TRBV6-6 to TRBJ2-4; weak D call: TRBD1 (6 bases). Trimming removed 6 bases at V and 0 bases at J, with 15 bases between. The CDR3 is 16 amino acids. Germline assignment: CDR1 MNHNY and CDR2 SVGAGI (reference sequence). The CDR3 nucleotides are TGTGCCAGCAGCTCCTCAGGGGATCTAGCCAAAAACATTCAGTACTTC. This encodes CASSSSGDLAKNIQYF.

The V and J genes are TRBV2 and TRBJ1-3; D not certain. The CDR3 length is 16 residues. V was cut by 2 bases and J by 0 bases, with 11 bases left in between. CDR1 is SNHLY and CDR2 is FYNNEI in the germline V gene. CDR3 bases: TGTGCCAGCAGTGAACGGCAGCCCCTCTCTGGAAACACCATATATTTT. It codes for CASSERQPLSGNTIYF. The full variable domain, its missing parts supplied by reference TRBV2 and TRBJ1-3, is EPEVTQTPSHQVTQMGQEVILRCVPISNHLYFYWYRQILGQKVEFLVSFYNNEISEKSEIFDDQFSVERPDGSNFTLKIRSTKLEDSAMYFCASSERQPLSGNTIYFGEGSWLTVV.

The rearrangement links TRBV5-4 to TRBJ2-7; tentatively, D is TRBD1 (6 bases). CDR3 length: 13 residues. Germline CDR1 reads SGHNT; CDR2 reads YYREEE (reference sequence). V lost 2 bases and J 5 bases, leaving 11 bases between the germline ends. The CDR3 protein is CASSFQGIHEQYF. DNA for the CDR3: TGTGCCAGCAGCTTCCAGGGGATACACGAGCAGTACTTC.

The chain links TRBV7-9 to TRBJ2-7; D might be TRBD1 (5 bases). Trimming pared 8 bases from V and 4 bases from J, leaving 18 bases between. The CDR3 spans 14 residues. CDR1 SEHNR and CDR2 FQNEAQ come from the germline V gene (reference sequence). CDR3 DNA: TGTGCCAGCTCCTCACAGGCATCCAGGTACGAGCAGTACTTC. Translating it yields CASSSQASRYEQYF.

CDR3 loop: CASTTAGTALYSPLHF. The DNA of the CDR3 is TGTGCCAGCACCACCGCAGGGACAGCCCTCTATTCACCCCTCCACTTT. The gene calls are TRBV7-2 and TRBJ1-6; 7 bases are a match to TRBD1. V shed 7 bases and J 8 bases; nucleotides not matched to a gene: 14. Germline loops: CDR1 SGHTA, CDR2 FQGNSA. This CDR3 is 16 amino acids long.

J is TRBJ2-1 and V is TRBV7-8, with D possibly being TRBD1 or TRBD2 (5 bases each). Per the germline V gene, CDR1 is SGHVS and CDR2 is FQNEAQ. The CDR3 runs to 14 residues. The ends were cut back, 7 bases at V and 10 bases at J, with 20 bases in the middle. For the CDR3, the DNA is TGTGCCAGCACCAATGAACCGGGACGATTGGAGCAGTTCTTC. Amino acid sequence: CASTNEPGRLEQFF.

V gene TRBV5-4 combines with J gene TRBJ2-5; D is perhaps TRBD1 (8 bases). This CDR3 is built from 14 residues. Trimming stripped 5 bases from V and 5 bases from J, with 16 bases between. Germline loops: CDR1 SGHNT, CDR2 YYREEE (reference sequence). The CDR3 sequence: CASRQGGREETQYF. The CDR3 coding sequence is TGTGCCAGCAGACAGGGGGGGCGTGAGGAGACCCAGTACTTC.

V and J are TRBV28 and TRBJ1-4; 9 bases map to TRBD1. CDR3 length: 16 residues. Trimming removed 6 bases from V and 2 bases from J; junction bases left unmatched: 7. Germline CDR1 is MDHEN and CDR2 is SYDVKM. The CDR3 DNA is TGTGCCAGCAGGGGGACAGGGTTGGGGACTAATGAAAAACTGTTTTTT. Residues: CASRGTGLGTNEKLFF.